The sequence of this TCR beta chain was determined in a study of OX40 agonist ivuxolimab in advanced cancers. Overall study context: Three patients, one with hepatocellular carcinoma and two with cutaneous melanoma, achieved partial responses. General study points: Some of the lowest clonal expansion was seen in partial responders at 0.1-3.0 mg/kg.

This clone came up a few times. Its antigen remains unidentified. Researchers took blood at baseline, on cycle 4 day 1, and on cycle 7 day 1. This CDR3 has 16 residues. Germline V CDR1 and CDR2: MDHEN, SYDVKM. The ends were cut back, 6 bases at V and 4 bases at J, with 19 bases in the middle. TCRdb's table, derived via immunoSEQ multiplex PCR, lists solely in-frame clones and lacks some. This sample carries tens of thousands of clones, approximately 85% of them seen once, and the ten largest clones take roughly 2.2%. The J gene is TRBJ1-3, the V gene TRBV28; D is unresolved. Sample: CD4+ or CD8+ T cells sorted from blood, taken in a trial of the OX40 agonist ivuxolimab. This clonotype originated in an adult with an advanced solid tumor such as melanoma, head and neck, liver or kidney cancer. The CDR3 loop reads CASRLSRGSLGNTIYF. CDR3 sequence (DNA): TGTGCCAGCAGACTCAGTCGCGGCAGCTTAGGAAACACCATATATTTT. Full variable domain (missing parts from reference TRBV28 and TRBJ1-3): DVKVTQSSRYLVKRTGEKVFLECVQDMDHENMFWYRQDPGLGLRLIYFSYDVKMKEKGDIPEGYSVSREKKERFSLILESASTNQTSMYLCASRLSRGSLGNTIYFGEGSWLTVV.